This T cell receptor (beta chain) was sequenced for a study of T-cell reconstitution after alpha-beta-depleted transplantation in children (dated by TCRdb to the mid-2010s). Regarding the research as a whole: Using TCR repertoire profiling, the study quantitatively followed how T-cell immune reconstitution unfolded in children after TCRalphabeta/CD19-depleted allogeneic hematopoietic cell transplantation.

Library method: PCR. TCRdb records Illumina HiSeq 2500 as the sequencer. Molecular barcoding was employed in the preparation of TCR libraries, with unique molecular identifiers being used to normalize TCRbeta repertoire quantification. TCRdb applied fastp at Q25 and MiXCR to the public reads, then kept only in-frame beta chains. Every entry covers one CDR3 protein and lists the most common genes and DNA from its rows. For this sample there are 780,000 or so distinct CDR3 sequences; under 20% appear just once. The ten biggest clones cover around 5.3% of the sample. Taken from cysteine to phenylalanine, the CDR3 has 15 residues. Only the CDR3 portion is preserved as DNA: 45 bases, with reading frame beginning at the first base. V has 6 bases trimmed and J has 9 bases trimmed; junction bases matching no gene number 7. General findings and caveats noted by the study authors: In some patients, the high TCRbeta diversity seen at day 60 was put down to recipient T cells and intrathymic progenitors that had survived conditioning. Apparently early alphabetaT-cell count recovery about two months after transplant reportedly relied on only several hundred rapidly expanded clones derived from non-depleted graft cells. Over the following months the frequencies of hyperexpanded clones went down, and after one year T-cell counts and TCRbeta diversity were mostly credited to newly produced T cells.

The sample's treatment or condition label, decoded: allogeneic hematopoietic cell transplantation with graft depleted of TCRalphabeta T cells and CD19 B cells. Transplant recipients were children who received TCRalphabeta/CD19-depleted allogeneic hematopoietic cell grafts. Concerning this clonotype itself: Its recognized antigen is unknown. No base-level quality is on record; no much larger clone is a single base apart.

This specimen was PBMCs, mostly from graft donor cells, taken 360 days after TCRalphabeta/CD19-depleted stem cell transplant. The source of this sequence is a male patient younger than 18 who had a stem cell transplant for acute lymphoblastic leukemia, so the T cells may come from the graft donor. Rearrangement joined TRBV12-3 or TRBV12-4 to TRBJ2-1; a stretch of 14 junction bases matches TRBD2. DNA sequence: TGTGCCAGCAGGCGGACTAGCGGGAGGCTTTCTGAGCAGTTCTTC. The translation is CASRRTSGRLSEQFF.